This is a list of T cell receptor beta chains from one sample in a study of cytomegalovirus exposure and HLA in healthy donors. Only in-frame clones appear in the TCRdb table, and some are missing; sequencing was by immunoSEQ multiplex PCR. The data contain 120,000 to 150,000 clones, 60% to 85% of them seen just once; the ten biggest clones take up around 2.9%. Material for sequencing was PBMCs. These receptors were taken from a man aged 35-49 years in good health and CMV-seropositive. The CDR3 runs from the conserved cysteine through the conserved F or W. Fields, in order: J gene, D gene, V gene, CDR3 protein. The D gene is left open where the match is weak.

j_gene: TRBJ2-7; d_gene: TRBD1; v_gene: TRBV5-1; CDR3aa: CASSATGQRDLRGQYF
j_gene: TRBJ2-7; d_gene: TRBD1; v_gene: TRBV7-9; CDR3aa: CSSSVRQGALYEQYF
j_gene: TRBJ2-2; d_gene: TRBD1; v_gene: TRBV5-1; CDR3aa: CASSQSQGARTGELFF
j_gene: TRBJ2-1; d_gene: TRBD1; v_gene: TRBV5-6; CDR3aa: CASRRTGGVEQFF
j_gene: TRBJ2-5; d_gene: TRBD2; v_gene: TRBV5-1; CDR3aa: CASSLPGTSGQETQYF
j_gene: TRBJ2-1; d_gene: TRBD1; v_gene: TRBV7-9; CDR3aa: CASSEGQGRDNEQFF
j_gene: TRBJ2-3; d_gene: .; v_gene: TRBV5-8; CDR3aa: CASSLSAFTDTQYF
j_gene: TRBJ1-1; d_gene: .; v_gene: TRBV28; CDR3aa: CASSLSLTEAFF
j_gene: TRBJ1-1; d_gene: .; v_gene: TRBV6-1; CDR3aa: CASSATFSTEAFF
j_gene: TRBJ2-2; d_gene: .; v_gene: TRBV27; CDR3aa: CASSLRQGVGAGELFF
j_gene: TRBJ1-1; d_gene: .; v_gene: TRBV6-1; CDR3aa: CASSELARRMTEAFF